This is a list of T cell receptor beta chains from one sample in a study of shared clonotypes between healthy human individuals. The data were produced by immunoSEQ multiplex PCR, yet TCRdb's version contains in-frame clones alone and is incomplete. The table lists millions of clones, over 85% of them singletons, with about 0.13% in the top ten. The sequenced sample was naive CD4+ T cells sorted from blood. The receptor set was obtained from a man aged 18-30 years in good health. CDR3s include the opening cysteine and the closing phenylalanine or tryptophan. Fields, in order: V gene, J gene, D gene, CDR3 DNA, CDR3 protein. A D gene is named only where the DNA matches it firmly.

TRBV29-1	TRBJ1-6	TRBD1	TGCAGCGTTTCGACAGGGAGGAATTCACCCCTCCACTTT	CSVSTGRNSPLHF
TRBV10-3	TRBJ1-4	-	TGTGCCATCAGTGATGTACAGGTTTCAACTAATGAAAAACTGTTTTTT	CAISDVQVSTNEKLFF
TRBV7-2	TRBJ2-2	TRBD2	TGTGCCAGCACCAAAAAGGGGACTAGCGGGGCGAACACCGGGGAGCTGTTTTTT	CASTKKGTSGANTGELFF
TRBV7-8	TRBJ1-5	TRBD1	TGTGCCAGCAGCTGGACAGGGTTTGATCAGCCCCAGCATTTT	CASSWTGFDQPQHF
TRBV5-6	TRBJ2-3	TRBD1	TGTGCCAGCAGCCTTCAGGGGGCGATCACAGATACGCAGTATTTT	CASSLQGAITDTQYF
TRBV4-1	TRBJ1-1	-	TGCGCCAGCAGCCAAGCAGCGACACTGAACACTGAAGCTTTCTTT	CASSQAATLNTEAFF
TRBV7-2	TRBJ2-4	-	TGTGCCAGCAGCTCAGGGGTTCGGCAGTACTTC	CASSSGVRQYF
TRBV2	TRBJ1-1	TRBD1	TGTGCCAGTCTTGGACAGGGGTGGACTGAAGCTTTCTTT	CASLGQGWTEAFF
TRBV30	TRBJ1-1	-	TGTGCCTGGGAGAGCGGGAGGGGCTCCGACGCTTTCTTT	CAWESGRGSDAFF
TRBV28	TRBJ2-7	-	TGTGCCAGCAGTTTAAGGCAGGGTAGGAACGAGCAGTACTTC	CASSLRQGRNEQYF
TRBV27	TRBJ2-7	TRBD1	TGTGCCAGCAGGGTTACTCGGACAGGTGGCTTCTACGAGCAGTACTTC	CASRVTRTGGFYEQYF
TRBV29-1	TRBJ2-7	-	TGCAGCGTTGAAGAGGGGGACGGGACCTACGAGCAGTACTTC	CSVEEGDGTYEQYF
TRBV25-1	TRBJ1-1	-	TGTGCCAGCGCCGCGACAGGGAACACTGAAGCTTTCTTT	CASAATGNTEAFF
TRBV11-2	TRBJ2-5	TRBD1	TGTGCCAGCAGCCAATACAGGGGCGGGGAGACCCAGTACTTC	CASSQYRGGETQYF
TRBV30	TRBJ2-7	-	TGTGCCTGGAGCGGTGGACAGTACGAGCAGTACTTC	CAWSGGQYEQYF
TRBV10-3	TRBJ1-5	-	TGTGCCATCAGTGGAACGGCGGCCGGGCCCCAGCATTTT	CAISGTAAGPQHF
TRBV6-5	TRBJ1-5	-	TGTGCCAGCAGTCGATCGGGGAAGAATCAGCCCCAGCATTTT	CASSRSGKNQPQHF
TRBV27	TRBJ2-1	TRBD1	TGTGCCAGCAGTCCCGGACAGGGGCCTCACAATGAGCAGTTCTTC	CASSPGQGPHNEQFF
TRBV6-1	TRBJ1-2	-	TGTGCCAGCAGTGAAGCGCTCACAGCTAACTATGGCTACACCTTC	CASSEALTANYGYTF
TRBV6-5	TRBJ1-2	-	TGTGCCAGCAGGGCCCCCAGGGACGGATGGTATGGCTACACCTTC	CASRAPRDGWYGYTF
TRBV6-6	TRBJ1-1	TRBD1	TGTGCCAGCATCCAGGGGGCAGGTGAAGCTTTCTTT	CASIQGAGEAFF